Listed here are 5 T cell receptor beta chains from one sample, sequenced in a study of blood T cell repertoires in COVID-19. The protocol was immunoSEQ multiplex PCR, while the TCRdb copy is restricted to in-frame clones and leaves out a portion. The sample shows over 200,000 clones, about nine tenths of them seen only once. The sample was peripheral blood. These receptors were collected from a man aged 60 to 75 who had recovered from COVID-19.

The J gene is TRBJ2-5, the V gene TRBV15; D gene ambiguous. CDR3 length: 11 residues. CDR1 and CDR2 from the germline V gene are LNHNV and YYDKDF (reference sequence). Trimming took off 4 bases at V and 3 bases at J, with 3 bases between the two ends. CDR3: CATSTKETQYF. The CDR3 coding sequence is TGTGCCACCAGCACCAAAGAGACCCAGTACTTC.

This sequence joins TRBV7-2 and TRBJ1-2; D remains unclear. The CDR3 contains 14 residues. Germline V gene lookup returns CDR1 SGHTA and CDR2 FQGNSA. The V gene lost 2 bases and the J gene lost 0 bases, with 7 bases spanning the gap. CDR3 in amino acids: CASSLSGTNYGYTF. The DNA for the CDR3 is TGTGCCAGCAGCTTATCCGGTACTAACTATGGCTACACCTTC.

The chain links TRBV6-5 to TRBJ1-6; no clear D. The CDR3 is 12 residues long. Germline V lookup: CDR1 MNHEY, CDR2 SVGAGI. V lost 4 bases to trimming and J lost 10 bases, with 8 bases between them. This chain's CDR3 is CASSSLRSPLHF. The CDR3 nucleotides are TGTGCCAGCAGTTCGTTGCGATCACCCCTCCACTTT.

This chain connects TRBV28 to TRBJ1-6; tentatively, D is TRBD1 (5 bases). Between the trimmed V and J ends, which lost 6 bases and 9 bases, there was a span of 12 bases. This CDR3 has 13 residues. Germline CDR1 reads MDHEN; CDR2 reads SYDVKM. For the CDR3, the DNA is TGTGCCAGCAGCAGGCTCAGGGCTTCACCCCTCCACTTT. Translating it yields CASSRLRASPLHF.

The chain couples TRBV7-3 to TRBJ2-2; 7 bases agree with TRBD2. V trimming: 5 bases; J trimming: 5 bases; junction bases outside the gene matches: 2. Germline assignment: CDR1 SGHTA and CDR2 FQGTGA. The CDR3 has 13 amino acids. The chain's CDR3 is CASSPGRTGELFF. The CDR3 DNA is TGTGCCAGCAGCCCCGGGAGGACCGGGGAGCTGTTTTTT.